This record concerns one T cell receptor (beta chain) sequence. Only in-frame clones appear in the TCRdb table, and some are missing; sequencing was by immunoSEQ multiplex PCR. The sample records more than 60,000 clones, around 91% being singletons. The source of the sample is a study of blood T cell repertoires in COVID-19. The source material was peripheral blood. This TCR came from a man aged 50 to 60 with acute or convalescent COVID-19.

CDR3 nucleotides: TGTGCCAGCAGCGAAGGACAGGGCGGTGAAAAACTGTTTTTT. Translated, it gives CASSEGQGGEKLFF. J is TRBJ1-4 and V is TRBV9; TRBD1 matches at 8 bases. The trim removed 3 bases at V and 7 bases at J, leaving 5 bases unmatched. The germline V gene encodes CDR1 SGDLS and CDR2 YYNGEE. The CDR3 consists of 14 residues.